This paragraph reports one T cell receptor beta chain. Antigen specificity is unknown. Here immunoSEQ multiplex PCR was the method, and the copy in TCRdb shows in-frame clones only, minus some. The sample totals around 9,600 clones. The CDR3 loop spans 13 amino acids. No DNA appears here. The germline V gene encodes CDR1 MNHEY and CDR2 SVGAGI. This sample stems from a study of synovial regulatory T cells in juvenile arthritis. Regarding the study as a whole: CDR3 overlap with synovial Tregs was higher for iaTregs than other blood Tregs. Inflammation-associated Treg cells in blood had less TCR diversity than the remaining blood Treg cells.

The origin of this receptor is a donor younger than 35 with juvenile idiopathic arthritis. The sample was Treg cells from blood. The subset here: remaining (HLA-DR-negative) circulating blood Treg cells. This chain uses TRBV6-5 with TRBJ1-5; TCRdb designates TRBD1, a call that cannot be tested without DNA. The CDR3 loop reads CASRSIRGQPQHF.